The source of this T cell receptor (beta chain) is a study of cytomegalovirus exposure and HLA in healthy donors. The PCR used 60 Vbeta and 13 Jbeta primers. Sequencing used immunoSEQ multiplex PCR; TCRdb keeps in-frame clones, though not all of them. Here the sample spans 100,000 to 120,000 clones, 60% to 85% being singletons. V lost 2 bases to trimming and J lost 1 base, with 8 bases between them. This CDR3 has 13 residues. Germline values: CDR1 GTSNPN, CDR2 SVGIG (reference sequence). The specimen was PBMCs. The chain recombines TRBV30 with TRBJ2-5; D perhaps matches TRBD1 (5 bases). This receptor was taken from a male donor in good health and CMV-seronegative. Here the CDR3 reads CAWSPDSQETQYF. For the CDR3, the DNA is TGTGCCTGGAGTCCAGACAGCCAAGAGACCCAGTACTTC. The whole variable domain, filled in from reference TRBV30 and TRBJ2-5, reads SQTIHQWPATLVQPVGSPLSLECTVEGTSNPNLYWYRQAAGRGLQLLFYSVGIGQISSEVPQNLSASRPQDRQFILSSKKLLLSDSGFYLCAWSPDSQETQYFGPGTRLLVL.